The 29 T cell receptor beta chains reported below all come from one sample, sequenced in a study of cytomegalovirus exposure and HLA in healthy donors. PCR employed 60 Vbeta and 13 Jbeta primers. Sequenced by immunoSEQ multiplex PCR; TCRdb stores in-frame clones only, minus some. The data hold more than 100,000 clones, with about 70% observed a single time. The sequenced material came from PBMCs. The receptors were gathered from a woman in her 40s in good health and CMV-seronegative.

This chain joins TRBV9 and TRBJ1-6; perhaps TRBD1 as D (6 bases). Germline V gene sequence: CDR1 SGDLS, CDR2 YYNGEE. V shed 0 bases and J shed 6 bases, with 10 bases lying between them. This CDR3 is built from 15 residues. The chain's CDR3 is CASSVEDSVNSPLHF. CDR3 nucleotide sequence: TGTGCCAGCAGCGTAGAGGACAGCGTTAATTCACCCCTCCACTTT.

V and J are TRBV9 and TRBJ1-4, with a possible D match to TRBD1 (5 bases). The CDR3 extends over 16 amino acids. Germline loops: CDR1 SGDLS, CDR2 YYNGEE. V lost 7 bases, J lost 3 bases, and 19 bases lay in between. The CDR3 sequence is CASSPGRGTANEKLFF. The CDR3 DNA reads as TGTGCCAGCTCCCCGGGGAGGGGCACGGCTAATGAAAAACTGTTTTTT.

The chain links TRBV9 to TRBJ2-2; TRBD2 matches at 10 bases. Trimming at V came to 4 bases and at J to 0 bases, leaving 3 bases not matched to a gene. The CDR3 spans 16 residues. The germline CDR1 and CDR2 sequences are SGDLS and YYNGEE. The CDR3 spells CASSLSGGSNTGELFF. The CDR3 DNA reads as TGTGCCAGCAGCCTTAGCGGGGGGTCGAACACCGGGGAGCTGTTTTTT. The full variable domain, its missing parts supplied by reference TRBV9 and TRBJ2-2, is DSGVTQTPKHLITATGQRVTLRCSPRSGDLSVYWYQQSLDQGLQFLIQYYNGEERAKGNILERFSAQQFPDLHSELNLSSLELGDSALYFCASSLSGGSNTGELFFGEGSRLTVL.

V is TRBV7-2 and J is TRBJ2-7; the D gene is possibly TRBD2 (6 bases). The germline gives CDR1 SGHTA, CDR2 FQGNSA. The CDR3 is made up of 14 amino acids. Trimming shortened V by 3 bases and J by 3 bases, and 12 bases separated the two germline ends. This CDR3 reads CASSLEGLIYEQYF. The CDR3 DNA follows: TGTGCCAGCAGCTTGGAGGGCCTGATCTACGAGCAGTACTTC.

This clone was counted between two and nine times. Mismatch with germline at one junction end may stem from a read error. J is TRBJ2-5 and V is TRBV7-9; D is uncertain. CDR1 SEHNR and CDR2 FQNEAQ come from the germline V gene (reference sequence). CDR3 size: 12 residues. The DNA of the CDR3 is TGTTCCAGCAGCTTTCCACTAGAGACCCAGTACTTC. Encoded protein: CSSSFPLETQYF.

The chain couples TRBV7-9 to TRBJ2-2; the match to TRBD1 covers 8 bases. Germline loops: CDR1 SEHNR, CDR2 FQNEAQ (reference sequence). The CDR3 has 13 residues. V shed 8 bases, J shed 1 base, and the junction held 0 bases outside the gene matches. DNA of the CDR3: TGTGCCAGCGGGACAGGGAACACCGGGGAGCTGTTTTTT. Protein product: CASGTGNTGELFF.

This clone was picked up a small number of times. The rearrangement joins TRBV7-2 to TRBJ1-4, with D possibly TRBD1 on 6 matching bases. Germline V gene sequence: CDR1 SGHTA, CDR2 FQGNSA. V shed 0 bases and J shed 7 bases, with 15 bases lying between them. This CDR3 region has 16 residues. Here the CDR3 DNA reads TGTGCCAGCAGCTTAGCGCCAGGGGCCCTATTTGAAAAACTGTTTTTT. It specifies CASSLAPGALFEKLFF.

CDR3 DNA sequence: TGTGCCAGCGGACAGGGCGAATCCTACGAGCAGTACTTC. This codes for CASGQGESYEQYF. The rearrangement uses TRBV2 and TRBJ2-7; 8 bases agree with TRBD1. This CDR3 contains 13 residues. Germline V gives CDR1 SNHLY, CDR2 FYNNEI. V gave up 8 bases and J gave up 1 base; unmatched junction bases: 4.

The sample holds one count of this clone. This CDR3 is CASSAHTNQPQHF. The CDR3 nucleotides read TGTGCCAGCAGTGCCCACACAAATCAGCCCCAGCATTTT. V usage is TRBV6-1 and J usage is TRBJ1-5; D remains unclear. Deletions cut 4 bases from V and 4 bases from J, with 8 bases between. The CDR3 totals 13 residues. CDR1 and CDR2 (germline): MNHNS, SASEGT.

V and J are TRBV11-2 and TRBJ1-2; D is undetermined. Trimming cost V 1 base and J 7 bases, with 10 bases left between them. This CDR3 contains 13 residues. Germline V gene sequence: CDR1 SGHAT, CDR2 FQNNGV. The CDR3 DNA reads as TGTGCCAGCAGCTTAGCGATGGCCCGTGGCTACACCTTC. Translated, it gives CASSLAMARGYTF.

This clone has a handful of counts. The genes are TRBV7-2 and TRBJ1-2; the D gene is possibly TRBD1 (5 bases). CDR1 SGHTA and CDR2 FQGNSA come from the germline V gene. The CDR3 loop spans 16 amino acids. V was trimmed by 5 bases and J by 8 bases, leaving 24 bases between them. CDR3 residues: CASSPPPTVRREGYTF. The CDR3 DNA sequence: TGTGCCAGCAGCCCCCCGCCGACAGTCCGCAGGGAAGGCTACACCTTC.

The chain joins TRBV4-2 to TRBJ1-2, with D hard to call. The V gene's germline CDR1 is LGHNA and CDR2 YNFKEQ. V gave up 5 bases and J gave up 2 bases, with 12 bases separating them. This CDR3 is built from 14 residues. The CDR3 sequence: CASSEADSNYGYTF. CDR3 DNA sequence: TGTGCCAGCAGCGAAGCAGACTCCAACTATGGCTACACCTTC.

The gene calls are TRBV18 and TRBJ1-5; D call uncertain. V was trimmed by 1 base and J by 5 bases, leaving 9 bases between them. This CDR3 is 14 amino acids long. Germline V CDR1 and CDR2: KGHSH, LQKENI. CDR3: CASSPRYSDQPQHF. CDR3 sequence (DNA): TGTGCCAGCTCACCACGGTATTCGGATCAGCCCCAGCATTTT.

The chain employs TRBV7-9 and TRBJ2-7, with D perhaps TRBD1 (6 bases). Trimming shortened V by 3 bases and J by 4 bases, and 25 bases separated the two germline ends. CDR3 length: 18 residues. CDR1 is SEHNR and CDR2 is FQNEAQ in the germline V gene (reference sequence). CDR3 amino acids: CASSFDFTGRGHRYEQYF. In DNA, the CDR3 is TGTGCCAGCAGCTTCGACTTTACGGGCAGGGGACATAGATACGAGCAGTACTTC.

This clone was detected only a few times. The chain has TRBV28 and TRBJ1-4; maybe TRBD1 (5 bases). Trimming took 1 base from V and 5 from J, leaving 8 bases between them. This CDR3 comprises 14 residues. The germline CDR1 and CDR2 sequences are MDHEN and SYDVKM. Here the CDR3 DNA reads TGTGCCAGCAGTTTATCTGGGGGGAATGAAAAACTGTTTTTT. This gives the protein CASSLSGGNEKLFF.

This clone has a single count. The chain is built from TRBV5-1 and TRBJ1-1; weak D call: TRBD1 (5 bases). Trimming took 0 bases from V and 0 from J, leaving 9 bases between them. Germline V CDR1 and CDR2: SGHRS, YFSETQ. This CDR3 is 15 amino acids long. This CDR3 is CASSLDRIMNTEAFF. For the CDR3, the DNA is TGCGCCAGCAGCTTGGACAGGATCATGAACACTGAAGCTTTCTTT.

This clone was seen a few times. The chain's CDR3 is CASSLGTVYEQYF. The CDR3 region has the DNA TGTGCCAGCAGTCTCGGGACTGTCTACGAGCAGTACTTC. The genes are TRBV28 and TRBJ2-7; a possible D gene is TRBD2 (6 bases). This CDR3 contains 13 residues. CDR1 and CDR2 (germline): MDHEN, SYDVKM. V was cut by 5 bases and J by 3 bases, with 11 bases left in between.

The chain uses TRBV27 and TRBJ1-2, with TRBD1 as a possible D gene (6 bases). Germline V gene data show CDR1 as MNHEY and CDR2 as SMNVEV (reference sequence). V shed 5 bases and J shed 2 bases, with 12 bases lying between them. CDR3 size: 14 residues. CDR3 protein: CASSPLTGNYGYTF. The CDR3 DNA is TGTGCCAGCAGTCCGTTGACAGGAAACTATGGCTACACCTTC.

The chain carries TRBV7-9 and TRBJ2-5; 7 bases line up with TRBD2. This CDR3 has 18 amino acids. Trimming at V came to 1 base and at J to 5 bases, leaving 16 bases not matched to a gene. Germline V gene data show CDR1 as SEHNR and CDR2 as FQNEAQ (reference sequence). The CDR3 DNA follows: TGTGCCAGCAGCTTAGTCCACGGGGCGGGGGACGAGTTTGAGACCCAGTACTTC. This encodes CASSLVHGAGDEFETQYF. Drawing the rest from reference TRBV7-9 and TRBJ2-5, the complete variable domain is DTGVSQNPRHKITKRGQNVTFRCDPISEHNRLYWYRQTLGQGPEFLTYFQNEAQLEKSRLLSDRFSAERPKGSFSTLEIQRTEQGDSAMYLCASSLVHGAGDEFETQYFGPGTRLLVL.

The chain employs TRBV7-6 and TRBJ1-2; TRBD1 matches 10 bases. The CDR3 has 15 amino acids. Germline trimming cut 5 bases from V and 5 bases from J; bases unmatched to any gene: 8. Looked up from germline, CDR1 is SGHVS and CDR2 is FNYEAQ. The CDR3 nucleotides read TGTGCCAGCAGCGCGCGACAGGGGGCCCGGTATGGCTACACCTTC. It yields the protein CASSARQGARYGYTF.

The genes are TRBV4-1 and TRBJ1-4, with 8 bases aligning to TRBD1. The CDR3 contains 15 residues. The J segment lost 0 bases and the V segment lost 8 bases, leaving 5 bases of the junction unmatched. Germline V lookup: CDR1 MGHRA, CDR2 YSYEKL. For the CDR3, the DNA is TGCGCCAGCGGTGGGACAGGTGCAACTAATGAAAAACTGTTTTTT. Encoded protein: CASGGTGATNEKLFF.

The V and J genes are TRBV11-3 and TRBJ2-1; 7 bases fit TRBD1. The CDR3 totals 16 residues. Per germline, CDR1 SGHNT and CDR2 YENEEA. Unmatched junction bases numbered 15, after V lost 5 bases and J lost 8 bases. The CDR3: CASSRSEQGDDDEQFF. The CDR3 DNA is TGTGCCAGCAGCCGCTCGGAGCAGGGGGACGACGATGAGCAGTTCTTC.

The V and J genes are TRBV7-8 and TRBJ1-6, with D unclear. V gave up 0 bases and J gave up 7 bases, with 19 bases separating them. This CDR3 region has 18 residues. The germline V gene encodes CDR1 SGHVS and CDR2 FQNEAQ. Here the CDR3 DNA reads TGTGCCAGCAGCTTAGCTTGGACCGTGTGGGAGTCGAATTCACCCCTCCACTTT. It specifies CASSLAWTVWESNSPLHF.

The J gene is TRBJ2-1, the V gene TRBV7-9, with D maybe TRBD2 (7 bases). This CDR3 has 16 residues. Per germline, CDR1 SEHNR and CDR2 FQNEAQ (reference sequence). Trimming took off 5 bases at V and 0 bases at J, with 14 bases between the two ends. The CDR3 coding sequence is TGTGCCAGCAGCCCCGGGGGGCTTAGCTCCTACAATGAGCAGTTCTTC. This gives the protein CASSPGGLSSYNEQFF.

V usage is TRBV5-1 and J usage is TRBJ1-4; no clear D. CDR1 is SGHRS, CDR2 YFSETQ, per germline. V was shortened by 2 bases and J by 4 bases, with 12 bases between the two germline ends. The CDR3 covers 15 residues. The DNA for the CDR3 is TGCGCCAGCAGCTTAACGGGAGAGTATAATGAAAAACTGTTTTTT. Translated: CASSLTGEYNEKLFF.

The CDR3 reads CAWNTGTDNSPLHF. The CDR3 DNA reads as TGTGCCTGGAACACCGGGACAGACAATTCACCCCTCCACTTT. The chain recombines TRBV30 with TRBJ1-6; 7 bases align to TRBD1. The V and J ends lost 4 bases and 7 bases, in that order; junction bases with no gene match: 7. CDR3 size: 14 residues. Germline values: CDR1 GTSNPN, CDR2 SVGIG (reference sequence).

V gene TRBV2 combines with J gene TRBJ1-2, with D perhaps matching TRBD1 (6 bases). The V end lost 6 bases, the J end lost 4 bases, and 12 bases lay between the germline ends. The CDR3 has 13 amino acids. CDR1 is SNHLY, CDR2 FYNNEI, per germline. CDR3 DNA sequence: TGTGCCAGCAGAGAGACGACAGGCTATGGCTACACCTTC. Residues: CASRETTGYGYTF.

The chain combines TRBV7-2 with TRBJ2-2, with D tentatively TRBD2 (7 bases). V was pared by 1 base and J by 7 bases, with 13 bases between. Germline lookup yields CDR1 SGHTA and CDR2 FQGNSA. The CDR3 length is 15 residues. For the CDR3, the DNA is TGTGCCAGCAGCTTAGTTAGGGGGGGCATCGGGGAGCTGTTTTTT. This gives the protein CASSLVRGGIGELFF.

A single count supports this clone. The chain carries TRBV5-6 and TRBJ2-1, with 8 bases lining up with TRBD2. V gave up 1 base and J gave up 1 base; unmatched junction bases: 4. The CDR3 has 16 residues. CDR1 is SGHDT and CDR2 is YYEEEE in the germline V gene. As DNA, the CDR3 is TGTGCCAGCAGCTTGATTGCGGGGGGTTCCTACAATGAGCAGTTCTTC. Encoded protein: CASSLIAGGSYNEQFF. The variable domain in full, with the rest retrieved from reference TRBV5-6 and TRBJ2-1, is DAGVTQSPTHLIKTRGQQVTLRCSPKSGHDTVSWYQQALGQGPQFIFQYYEEEERQRGNFPDRFSGHQFPNYSSELNVNALLLGDSALYLCASSLIAGGSYNEQFFGPGTRLTVL.